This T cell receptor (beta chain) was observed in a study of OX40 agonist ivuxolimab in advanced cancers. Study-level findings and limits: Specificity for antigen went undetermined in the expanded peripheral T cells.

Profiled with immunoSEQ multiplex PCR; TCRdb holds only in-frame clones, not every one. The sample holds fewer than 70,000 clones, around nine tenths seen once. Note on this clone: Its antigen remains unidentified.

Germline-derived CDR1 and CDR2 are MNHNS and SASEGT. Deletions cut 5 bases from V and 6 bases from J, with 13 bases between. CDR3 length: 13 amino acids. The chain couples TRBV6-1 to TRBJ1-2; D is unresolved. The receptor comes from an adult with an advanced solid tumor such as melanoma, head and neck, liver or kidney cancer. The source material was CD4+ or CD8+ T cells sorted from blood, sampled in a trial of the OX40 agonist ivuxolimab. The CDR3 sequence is CASSFTTLDGYTF. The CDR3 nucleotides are TGTGCCAGCAGTTTCACAACCCTCGATGGCTACACCTTC.